The 8 T cell receptor beta chains listed next were all sequenced from one sample in a study of HIV-infected patients and healthy controls. MiXCR, run by TCRdb on the 5' RACE reads, gives a single entry per CDR3 protein. This sample has tens of thousands of distinct CDR3 sequences; around 17% occur once, and the top ten carry 5.5% to 7%. Material for sequencing was CD4+ T cells from blood. The receptor set was obtained from a human donor in good health.

This clonotype has only a few counts. The V and J genes are TRBV5-1 and TRBJ2-7, with 8 bases that match TRBD1. J lost 3 bases, V lost 5 bases, and 10 bases had no gene match. CDR1 and CDR2 from the germline V gene are SGHRS and YFSETQ. The CDR3 has 15 residues. For the CDR3, the DNA is TGCGCCAGCAGTGCGAACCGACAGGGGCTCTACGAGCAGTACTTC. This translates into CASSANRQGLYEQYF.

V is TRBV20-1 and J is TRBJ1-2; TRBD1 is a possible D gene (6 bases). The germline gives CDR1 DFQATT, CDR2 SNEGSKA (reference sequence). The CDR3 sequence is 14 residues long. V was clipped by 0 bases and J by 8 bases, with 16 bases between them. CDR3 protein: CSARETGGAPGYTF. DNA for the CDR3: TGCAGTGCTAGAGAGACTGGGGGGGCGCCAGGCTACACCTTC.

This clonotype has just a few counts. This chain connects TRBV11-3 to TRBJ2-1; unclear D gene. CDR3 size: 12 residues. From germline, CDR1 is SGHNT and CDR2 YENEEA. Trimming pared 5 bases from V and 8 bases from J, leaving 10 bases between. The CDR3 reads CASSGETYEQFF. The CDR3 DNA reads TGTGCCAGCAGCGGAGAGACCTATGAGCAGTTCTTC. The full variable domain, its missing parts supplied by reference TRBV11-3 and TRBJ2-1, is EAGVVQSPRYKIIEKKQPVAFWCNPISGHNTLYWYLQNLGQGPELLIRYENEEAVDDSQLPKDRFSAERLKGVDSTLKIQPAELGDSAVYLCASSGETYEQFFGPGTRLTVL.

The gene calls are TRBV3-1 and TRBJ2-7; 13 bases are a match to TRBD2. The length of the CDR3 is 14 residues. CDR1 and CDR2 from the germline V gene are LGHDT and YNNKEL (reference sequence). Trimming removed 1 base from V and 7 bases from J; junction bases left unmatched: 1. The CDR3 sequence is CASSQGLAGGEQYF. The CDR3 nucleotides are TGTGCCAGCAGCCAAGGACTAGCGGGAGGTGAGCAGTACTTC.

This clonotype occurred a few times. The rearrangement links TRBV5-1 to TRBJ2-2; 10 nucleotides match TRBD2. Germline V gives CDR1 SGHRS, CDR2 YFSETQ. The CDR3 contains 16 residues. The V segment lost 0 bases and the J segment 6 bases; nucleotides outside the gene matches: 5. CDR3 residues: CASSLELAGEAGELFF. CDR3 in DNA: TGCGCCAGCAGCTTGGAGCTAGCGGGAGAAGCCGGGGAGCTGTTTTTT.

There are a few counts of this clonotype. V is TRBV6-2 or TRBV6-3 and J is TRBJ1-1; D ambiguous. V gave up 2 bases and J gave up 3 bases, with 19 bases separating them. The germline CDR1 and CDR2 sequences are MNHEY and SVGEGT. This CDR3 is built from 17 residues. DNA for the CDR3: TGTGCCAGCAGTTACCCCTTAGGGCGTACCGGGGACACTGAAGCTTTCTTT. Its translation is CASSYPLGRTGDTEAFF.

V gene TRBV19 combines with J gene TRBJ2-5; perhaps TRBD1 as D (6 bases). This CDR3 is 15 amino acids long. Germline CDR1 is LNHDA and CDR2 is SQIVND (reference sequence). V was trimmed by 6 bases and J by 2 bases, leaving 16 bases between them. The CDR3: CASSDQIGQQETQYF. Here the CDR3 DNA reads TGTGCCAGTAGCGACCAAATTGGACAGCAAGAGACCCAGTACTTC.

This clonotype has ten or more counts. This chain connects TRBV28 to TRBJ2-3; 11 nucleotides align to TRBD2. Germline CDR1 reads MDHEN; CDR2 reads SYDVKM. The CDR3 has 16 residues. With V trimmed by 0 bases and J by 2 bases, 1 base remained unmatched. The chain's CDR3 is CASSLWTSGDTDTQYF. The CDR3 DNA is TGTGCCAGCAGTTTATGGACTAGCGGGGACACAGATACGCAGTATTTT.